The 31 T cell receptor beta chains below come from one sample, sequenced in a study of OX40 agonist ivuxolimab in advanced cancers. The receptor library was made with the immunoSEQ multiplex PCR assay. Held by TCRdb, this immuneACCESS table contains in-frame sequences only and omits some clones. Under half of the omission traces to an unresolved V gene where checked; the cause of the rest is unknown. The sample records tens of thousands of clones, about 92% of which are singletons. The top ten clones comprise more than 8.5% of the sample. Sequenced material: CD4+ or CD8+ T cells sorted from blood, taken in a trial of the OX40 agonist ivuxolimab. Source of these receptors: an adult with an advanced solid tumor such as melanoma, head and neck, liver or kidney cancer.

CDR3 protein: CASSPRDTNPYEQYF. The CDR3 nucleotides are TGTGCCAGCAGCCCCCGGGACACGAACCCTTACGAGCAGTACTTC. The rearrangement links TRBV7-9 to TRBJ2-7, with a weak D call TRBD1 (6 bases). V was pared by 5 bases and J by 4 bases, with 18 bases between. The CDR3 spans 15 residues. Germline CDR1 reads SEHNR; CDR2 reads FQNEAQ (reference sequence).

A single count supports this clone. This sequence joins TRBV19 and TRBJ1-2; D is perhaps TRBD1 (5 bases). The CDR3 is 14 residues long. V was trimmed by 8 bases and J by 6 bases, leaving 19 bases between them. Germline V lookup: CDR1 LNHDA, CDR2 SQIVND (reference sequence). CDR3 nucleotides: TGTGCCAGTCGGAATAGGGACTTCTTTAATGGCTACACCTTC. The encoded protein is CASRNRDFFNGYTF.

The rearrangement joins TRBV5-3 to TRBJ2-1, with 7 bases that match TRBD2. TRBV5-3 is labeled an ORF, and its function is uncertain. The CDR3 is made up of 18 amino acids. The V segment lost 4 bases and the J segment 10 bases; nucleotides outside the gene matches: 23. The CDR3 here is CARSVVGGGGLSESEQFF. CDR3 sequence (DNA): TGTGCCAGAAGCGTCGTAGGCGGGGGAGGGCTTAGTGAATCAGAGCAGTTCTTC.

J is TRBJ1-3 and V is TRBV13, with TRBD1 as a possible D gene (5 bases). The CDR3 loop spans 15 amino acids. V was shortened by 0 bases and J by 0 bases, with 6 bases between the two germline ends. CDR1 is PRHDT and CDR2 is FYEKMQ in the germline V gene (reference sequence). The CDR3 region is CASSLGTGSGNTIYF. The CDR3 DNA sequence: TGTGCCAGCAGCTTAGGTACAGGCTCTGGAAACACCATATATTTT.

The chain joins TRBV7-9 to TRBJ2-1, with D unclear. Trimming took 4 bases from V and 8 from J, leaving 15 bases between them. The V gene's germline CDR1 is SEHNR and CDR2 FQNEAQ (reference sequence). The CDR3 sequence is 14 residues long. The CDR3: CASSSESAWDEQFF. In nucleotides, the CDR3 is TGTGCCAGCAGCTCAGAATCAGCCTGGGATGAGCAGTTCTTC. Filled out from reference TRBV7-9 and TRBJ2-1, the complete variable domain reads DTGVSQNPRHKITKRGQNVTFRCDPISEHNRLYWYRQTLGQGPEFLTYFQNEAQLEKSRLLSDRFSAERPKGSFSTLEIQRTEQGDSAMYLCASSSESAWDEQFFGPGTRLTVL.

The genes are TRBV5-6 and TRBJ2-1, with TRBD1 identical over 8 bases. Trimming at V came to 4 bases and at J to 8 bases, leaving 14 bases not matched to a gene. This CDR3 has 16 residues. Per the germline V gene, CDR1 is SGHDT and CDR2 is YYEEEE. CDR3 sequence reads: CASSLGTGSFIDEQFF. In nucleotides, the CDR3 is TGTGCCAGCAGCCTCGGGACAGGTTCCTTCATCGATGAGCAGTTCTTC.

The chain recombines TRBV19 with TRBJ2-3; 9 bases line up with TRBD2. CDR3 length: 16 amino acids. Germline CDR1 LNHDA, CDR2 SQIVND (reference sequence). The ends lost 3 bases at V and 2 bases at J; junction bases unmatched: 6. The DNA of the CDR3 is TGTGCCAGTAGTATGGCAGCGGGGGGCCCCACAGATACGCAGTATTTT. Residues: CASSMAAGGPTDTQYF. The variable domain in full, with the rest retrieved from reference TRBV19 and TRBJ2-3, is DGGITQSPKYLFRKEGQNVTLSCEQNLNHDAMYWYRQDPGQGLRLIYYSQIVNDFQKGDIAEGYSVSREKKESFPLTVTSAQKNPTAFYLCASSMAAGGPTDTQYFGPGTRLTVL.

The V call is TRBV7-3, the J call TRBJ2-1, with TRBD1 identical over 12 bases. The CDR3 spans 16 residues. CDR1 is SGHTA, CDR2 FQGTGA, per germline. V was pared by 5 bases and J by 4 bases, with 6 bases of the junction left unmatched. CDR3: CASSKGQGAGYNEQFF. CDR3 nucleotides: TGTGCCAGCAGCAAGGGACAGGGGGCAGGGTACAATGAGCAGTTCTTC.

This clone has just a few counts. The rearrangement uses TRBV5-1 and TRBJ1-5; TRBD1 might be the D (5 bases). The germline V and J ends were trimmed by 2 bases and 1 base, with 10 bases remaining between them. The CDR3 loop spans 15 amino acids. Germline CDR1 SGHRS, CDR2 YFSETQ. The CDR3 is CASSLRGASNQPQHF. As DNA, the CDR3 is TGCGCCAGCAGCTTACGTGGGGCGAGCAATCAGCCCCAGCATTTT. The full variable domain, its missing parts supplied by reference TRBV5-1 and TRBJ1-5, is KAGVTQTPRYLIKTRGQQVTLSCSPISGHRSVSWYQQTPGQGLQFLFEYFSETQRNKGNFPGRFSGRQFSNSRSEMNVSTLELGDSALYLCASSLRGASNQPQHFGDGTRLSIL.

CDR3 sequence (DNA): TGTGCCAGCAGCTTGGGACAGAGCAATCAGCCCCAGCATTTT. Its translation is CASSLGQSNQPQHF. The chain employs TRBV7-6 and TRBJ1-5; 7 bases are a match to TRBD1. V lost 3 bases, J lost 1 base, and 0 bases stayed unmatched. Germline V gene data show CDR1 as SGHVS and CDR2 as FNYEAQ. The CDR3 totals 14 residues.

The V gene is TRBV9, the J gene TRBJ2-7; D might be TRBD1 (8 bases). The germline V gene encodes CDR1 SGDLS and CDR2 YYNGEE. There are 18 residues in the CDR3. The ends were cut back, 3 bases at V and 3 bases at J, with 25 bases in the middle. CDR3 amino acids: CASSEGATGGALDYEQYF. Here the CDR3 DNA reads TGTGCCAGCAGCGAAGGGGCCACAGGGGGGGCCCTAGACTACGAGCAGTACTTC. Together with reference TRBV9 and TRBJ2-7, the CDR3 gives the full variable domain: DSGVTQTPKHLITATGQRVTLRCSPRSGDLSVYWYQQSLDQGLQFLIQYYNGEERAKGNILERFSAQQFPDLHSELNLSSLELGDSALYFCASSEGATGGALDYEQYFGPGTRLTVT.

CDR3 nucleotides: TGTGCCAGCCGAGAAACCGGGACCGAGAGCTCCTACGAGCAGTACTTC. It is translated as CASRETGTESSYEQYF. The chain uses TRBV2 and TRBJ2-7, with D perhaps given as TRBD1 or TRBD2 (5 bases each). The CDR3 spans 16 residues. V was pared by 8 bases and J by 0 bases, with 20 bases between. CDR1 is SNHLY, CDR2 FYNNEI, per germline.

The CDR3 reads CATSRSRSTGGQDTQYF. CDR3 sequence (DNA): TGTGCCACCAGCAGATCAAGGTCGACGGGGGGGCAGGATACGCAGTATTTT. This chain joins TRBV15 and TRBJ2-3; 8 bases align to TRBD2. J was trimmed by 6 bases and V by 2 bases; bases with no gene match: 13. Per germline, CDR1 LNHNV and CDR2 YYDKDF (reference sequence). The CDR3 totals 17 residues.

The chain couples TRBV2 to TRBJ2-2; D perhaps matches TRBD1 (6 bases). With 8 bases removed from V and 2 bases from J, the gap between germline ends came to 12 bases. The CDR3 loop spans 14 amino acids. The germline V gene has CDR1 SNHLY and CDR2 FYNNEI. The CDR3 DNA follows: TGTGCCAGCGGCACAGGGACAAACACCGGGGAGCTGTTTTTT. Amino acid sequence: CASGTGTNTGELFF.

This sequence joins TRBV15 and TRBJ2-7; D gene uncertain. V lost 0 bases and J lost 4, with 7 bases in between. Germline-derived CDR1 and CDR2 are LNHNV and YYDKDF (reference sequence). The CDR3 contains 13 residues. As DNA, the CDR3 is TGTGCCACCAGCAGAGACGGCCTATACGAGCAGTACTTC. This encodes CATSRDGLYEQYF.

The rearrangement joins TRBV9 to TRBJ2-5, with D tentatively TRBD1 or TRBD2 (6 bases each). The germline gives CDR1 SGDLS, CDR2 YYNGEE. The CDR3 has 15 amino acids. V was cut by 0 bases and J by 5 bases, with 14 bases left in between. DNA of the CDR3: TGTGCCAGCAGCGTAGGGGGGGCCAGGGAGGAGACCCAGTACTTC. Its protein is CASSVGGAREETQYF.

This clone has just one count. CDR3 in amino acids: CASSLSRVYGYTF. As DNA, the CDR3 is TGTGCCAGCAGTTTATCAAGGGTATATGGCTACACCTTC. The chain recombines TRBV27 with TRBJ1-2; D is unresolved. Germline V CDR1 and CDR2: MNHEY, SMNVEV (reference sequence). This CDR3 has 13 residues. Trimming shortened V by 0 bases and J by 5 bases, and 7 bases separated the two germline ends.

V usage is TRBV9 and J usage is TRBJ1-1; D is possibly TRBD1 (6 bases). The CDR3 has 12 residues. Trimming pared 4 bases from V and 8 bases from J, leaving 12 bases between. Looked up from germline, CDR1 is SGDLS and CDR2 is YYNGEE. CDR3: CASSTRGTEAFF. The CDR3 bases are TGTGCCAGCAGCACCCGAGGGACAGAAGCTTTCTTT.

This sequence joins TRBV13 and TRBJ1-1, with D maybe TRBD1 (6 bases). V dropped 3 bases and J dropped 0 bases, with 17 bases sitting between them. The CDR3 loop spans 17 amino acids. The germline V gene encodes CDR1 PRHDT and CDR2 FYEKMQ (reference sequence). DNA for the CDR3: TGTGCCAGCAGCTTGCCAGGGACATTTGTCTTGAACACTGAAGCTTTCTTT. It specifies CASSLPGTFVLNTEAFF.

This clone was observed a single time. The rearrangement uses TRBV11-2 and TRBJ1-4, with 8 bases lining up with TRBD1. Germline CDR1 is SGHAT and CDR2 is FQNNGV. Losses at the gene ends were 5 bases for V and 3 bases for J; bases not matched to a gene: 14. The CDR3 has 18 amino acids. CDR3 bases: TGTGCCAGCAGCCCGAGGGTGGGACAGGTTCACCCTAATGAAAAACTGTTTTTT. As protein: CASSPRVGQVHPNEKLFF.

This chain joins TRBV2 and TRBJ2-7; the match to TRBD1 covers 10 bases. The CDR3 sequence is 13 residues long. Germline CDR1 SNHLY, CDR2 FYNNEI. V dropped 6 bases and J dropped 5; count of bases not matched to a gene: 4. The CDR3 DNA follows: TGTGCCAGCAGCGGGACAGGGGCGGACGAGCAGTACTTC. Translating gives CASSGTGADEQYF.

The J gene is TRBJ1-5, the V gene TRBV5-4, with 8 bases fitting TRBD1. There are 14 residues in the CDR3. The V gene end was trimmed by 4 bases and the J gene end by 7 bases; junction bases not matched to a gene: 7. Looked up from germline, CDR1 is SGHNT and CDR2 is YYREEE (reference sequence). CDR3 residues: CASSEDRAVQPQHF. In nucleotides, the CDR3 is TGTGCCAGCAGCGAGGACAGGGCGGTGCAGCCCCAGCATTTT.

V and J are TRBV2 and TRBJ2-1; D unclear. This CDR3 has 17 residues. Trimming took 4 bases from V and 0 from J, leaving 16 bases between them. The germline V gene encodes CDR1 SNHLY and CDR2 FYNNEI. In DNA form, the CDR3 reads TGTGCCAGCAGTGTAAATATTCGGGCTAGCTCCTACAATGAGCAGTTCTTC. Its translation: CASSVNIRASSYNEQFF.

The V gene is TRBV4-3, the J gene TRBJ1-4, with 9 bases matching TRBD1. V shed 7 bases, J shed 0 bases, and the junction held 9 bases outside the gene matches. The V gene's germline CDR1 is LGHNA and CDR2 YSLEER. This CDR3 spans 17 amino acids. This chain's CDR3 is CASTWDRERATNEKLFF. CDR3 in DNA: TGCGCCAGCACCTGGGACAGGGAGAGGGCAACTAATGAAAAACTGTTTTTT.

The chain joins TRBV27 to TRBJ2-3, with D tentatively TRBD2 (6 bases). CDR1 is MNHEY, CDR2 SMNVEV, per germline (reference sequence). The length of the CDR3 is 14 residues. V dropped 3 bases and J dropped 4 bases, with 11 bases sitting between them. CDR3 nucleotides: TGTGCCAGCAGTTTTGGACTATTAGCAGATACGCAGTATTTT. This codes for CASSFGLLADTQYF.

The chain carries TRBV30 and TRBJ1-2; possible D gene TRBD1, 5 bases. CDR1 is GTSNPN, CDR2 SVGIG, per germline (reference sequence). This CDR3 has 14 amino acids. Trimming cost V 0 bases and J 4 bases, with 12 bases left between them. The chain's CDR3 is CAWSVGGGIYGYTF. CDR3 nucleotide sequence: TGTGCCTGGAGTGTAGGTGGGGGGATCTATGGCTACACCTTC.

The rearrangement links TRBV9 to TRBJ2-7, with D uncertain. Trimming took off 0 bases at V and 0 bases at J, with 10 bases between the two ends. The CDR3 extends over 15 amino acids. Germline lookup yields CDR1 SGDLS and CDR2 YYNGEE. In nucleotides, the CDR3 is TGTGCCAGCAGCGTAGGGACCGCTAGCTCCTACGAGCAGTACTTC. Translating it yields CASSVGTASSYEQYF.

The rearrangement uses TRBV4-1 and TRBJ2-5; no firm D call. In germline, CDR1 is MGHRA, CDR2 YSYEKL. Deletions cut 3 bases from V and 5 bases from J, with 10 bases between. This CDR3 contains 13 residues. CDR3 residues: CASSQVMKETQYF. CDR3 sequence (DNA): TGCGCCAGCAGCCAGGTAATGAAGGAGACCCAGTACTTC.

The rearrangement links TRBV18 to TRBJ1-2; perhaps TRBD1 as D (5 bases). The CDR3 is made up of 14 amino acids. Deletions cut 0 bases from V and 4 bases from J, with 9 bases between. Per germline, CDR1 KGHSH and CDR2 LQKENI. The CDR3 bases are TGTGCCAGCTCACCACCGGGGGTCGGCTATGGCTACACCTTC. This gives the protein CASSPPGVGYGYTF.

This rearrangement joins TRBV5-1 to TRBJ2-1, with 8 bases lining up with TRBD2. Germline V gene sequence: CDR1 SGHRS, CDR2 YFSETQ. V lost 4 bases to trimming and J lost 0 bases; unmatched junction nucleotides: 12. This CDR3 is 18 amino acids long. The CDR3 reads CASSPGGAARSSYNEQFF. The CDR3 DNA is TGCGCCAGCAGCCCCGGGGGGGCAGCCCGGAGCTCCTACAATGAGCAGTTCTTC.

This rearrangement joins TRBV2 to TRBJ2-1, with TRBD2 matching 12 bases. Germline CDR1 is SNHLY and CDR2 is FYNNEI. The CDR3 covers 16 residues. J lost 6 bases, V lost 5 bases, and 8 bases had no gene match. The CDR3 nucleotides read TGTGCCAGCAGTTACGCACTACTAGCGGGGGGCAATGAGCAGTTCTTC. This translates into CASSYALLAGGNEQFF.